This T cell receptor beta chain came from a study of blood T cells in healthy people across ages. For the second PCR, which ran for roughly 6 to 12 cycles, a sample-barcoded 5' primer and a J-beta primer mix were used. TCRdb used MiXCR to reprocess the 5' RACE reads, holding one entry per CDR3 protein. This sample has 1,500,000 or so distinct CDR3 sequences, with approximately 59% found just once. Looked up from germline, CDR1 is MNHEY and CDR2 is SMNVEV (reference sequence). V gave up 6 bases and J gave up 1 base, with 17 bases separating them. The length of the CDR3 is 16 residues. Sequencing was carried out using blood. This TCR was recovered from a man aged 18 to 29 in good health. V usage is TRBV27 and J usage is TRBJ2-3; the D gene is possibly TRBD2 (6 bases). Here the CDR3 DNA reads TGTGCCAGCAGGCTGGATTCCGGGAGTGGCACAGATACGCAGTATTTT. Encoded protein: CASRLDSGSGTDTQYF.